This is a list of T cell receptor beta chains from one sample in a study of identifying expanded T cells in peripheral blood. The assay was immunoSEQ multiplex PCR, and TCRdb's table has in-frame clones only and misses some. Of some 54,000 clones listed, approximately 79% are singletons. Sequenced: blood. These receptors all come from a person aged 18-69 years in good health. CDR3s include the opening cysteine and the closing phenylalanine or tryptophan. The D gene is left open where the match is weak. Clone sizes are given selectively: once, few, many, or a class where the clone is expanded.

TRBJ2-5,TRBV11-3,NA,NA,TGTGCCAGCAGGCCAGCAACGAACTTCCAAGAGACCCAGTACTTC,CASRPATNFQETQYF
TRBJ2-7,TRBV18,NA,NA,TGTGCCAGCTCACCCCTTCCGGACAAGCAACCCTACGAGCAGTACTTC,CASSPLPDKQPYEQYF
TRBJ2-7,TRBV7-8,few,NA,TGCGCCAGCAGCCAACAAAGGACAGCGTCCTACGAGCAGTACTTC,CASSQQRTASYEQYF
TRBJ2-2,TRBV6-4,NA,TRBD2,TGTGCCAGCAGTCCGACTAGCGGGGGGGCCATAGCGAACACCGGGGAGCTGTTTTTT,CASSPTSGGAIANTGELFF
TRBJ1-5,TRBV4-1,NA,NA,TGCGCCAGCAGCCACGAGTCTTTGGGACTCCAGCATTTT,CASSHESLGLQHF
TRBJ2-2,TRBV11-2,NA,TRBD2,TGTGCCAGCAGCCGGACTAGCGGGAACTCCGGGGAGCTGTTTTTT,CASSRTSGNSGELFF
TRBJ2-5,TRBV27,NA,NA,TGTGCCAGCGCCCACGCTAGAGGAGTCCAAGAGACCCAGTACTTC,CASAHARGVQETQYF
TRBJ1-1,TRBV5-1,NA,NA,TGCGCCAGCAGCTTGAACACAGCGAACACTGAAGCTTTCTTT,CASSLNTANTEAFF
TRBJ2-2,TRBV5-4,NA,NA,TGTGCCAGCAGCCGTACAGGGACCGGGGAGCTGTTTTTT,CASSRTGTGELFF
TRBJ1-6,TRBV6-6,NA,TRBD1,TGTGCCAGCAGGGCACAGGGGCTGACGGATAATTCACCCCTCCACTTT,CASRAQGLTDNSPLHF
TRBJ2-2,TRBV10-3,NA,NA,TGTGCCATCAGTGAGGCCCCAGGGAATAGCGGGGAGCTGTTTTTT,CAISEAPGNSGELFF
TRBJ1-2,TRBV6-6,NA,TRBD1,TGTGCCAGCAGTTACTCTTTGACAGGGGATAACTATGGCTACACCTTC,CASSYSLTGDNYGYTF